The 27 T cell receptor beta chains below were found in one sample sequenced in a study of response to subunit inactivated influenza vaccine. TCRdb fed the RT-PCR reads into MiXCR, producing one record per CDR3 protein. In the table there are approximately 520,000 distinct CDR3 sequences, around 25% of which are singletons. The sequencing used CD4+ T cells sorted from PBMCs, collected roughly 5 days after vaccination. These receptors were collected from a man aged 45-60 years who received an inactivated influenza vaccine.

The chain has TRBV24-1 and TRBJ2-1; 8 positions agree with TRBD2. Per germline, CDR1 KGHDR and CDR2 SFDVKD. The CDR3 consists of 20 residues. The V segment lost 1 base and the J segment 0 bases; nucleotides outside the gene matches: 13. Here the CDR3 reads CATSDFRGAGAPSSYNEQFF. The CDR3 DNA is TGTGCCACCAGTGATTTCAGAGGAGCGGGAGCCCCTAGCTCCTACAATGAGCAGTTCTTC.

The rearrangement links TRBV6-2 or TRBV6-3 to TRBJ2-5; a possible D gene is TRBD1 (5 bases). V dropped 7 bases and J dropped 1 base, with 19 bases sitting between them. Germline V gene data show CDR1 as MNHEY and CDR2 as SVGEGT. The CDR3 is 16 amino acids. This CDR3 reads CASTAVLRQTQETQYF. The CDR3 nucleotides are TGTGCCAGCACTGCGGTACTTCGACAGACCCAAGAGACCCAGTACTTC.

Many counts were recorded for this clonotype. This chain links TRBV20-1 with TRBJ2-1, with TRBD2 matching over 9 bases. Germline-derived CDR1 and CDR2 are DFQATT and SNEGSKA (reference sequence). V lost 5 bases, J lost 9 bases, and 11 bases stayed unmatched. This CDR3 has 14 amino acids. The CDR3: CSAVSGSSDGEQFF. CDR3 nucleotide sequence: TGCAGTGCTGTTAGCGGGAGTAGCGATGGTGAGCAGTTCTTC.

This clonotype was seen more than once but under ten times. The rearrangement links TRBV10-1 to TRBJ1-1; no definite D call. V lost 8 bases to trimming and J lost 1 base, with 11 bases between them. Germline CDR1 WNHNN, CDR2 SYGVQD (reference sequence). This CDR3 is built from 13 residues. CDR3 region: CASRTGSNTEAFF. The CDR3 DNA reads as TGCGCCAGCCGAACCGGGTCGAACACTGAAGCTTTCTTT.

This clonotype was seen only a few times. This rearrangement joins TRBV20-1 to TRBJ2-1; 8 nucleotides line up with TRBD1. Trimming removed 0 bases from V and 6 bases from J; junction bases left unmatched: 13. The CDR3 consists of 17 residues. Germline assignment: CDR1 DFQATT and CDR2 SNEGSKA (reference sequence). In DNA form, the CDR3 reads TGCAGTGCTAGAGATCGCGGTCCCAGGGGGCGTTTCAATGAGCAGTTCTTC. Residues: CSARDRGPRGRFNEQFF.

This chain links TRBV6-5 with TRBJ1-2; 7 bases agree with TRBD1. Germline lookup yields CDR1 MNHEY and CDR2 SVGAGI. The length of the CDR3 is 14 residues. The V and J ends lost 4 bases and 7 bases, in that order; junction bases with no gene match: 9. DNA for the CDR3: TGTGCCAGCAGTTCCCCGACAGGGTTGGTTGGCTACACCTTC. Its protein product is CASSSPTGLVGYTF.

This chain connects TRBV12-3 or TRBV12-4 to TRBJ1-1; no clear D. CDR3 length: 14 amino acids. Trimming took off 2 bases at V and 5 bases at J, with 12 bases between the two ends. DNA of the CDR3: TGTGCCAGCAGTTTACTTATGAGAGGGACTGAAGCTTTCTTT. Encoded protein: CASSLLMRGTEAFF.

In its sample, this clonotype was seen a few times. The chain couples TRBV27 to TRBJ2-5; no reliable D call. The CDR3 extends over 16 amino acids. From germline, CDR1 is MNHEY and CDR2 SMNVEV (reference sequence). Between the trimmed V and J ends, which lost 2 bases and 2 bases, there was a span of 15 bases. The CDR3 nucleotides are TGTGCCAGCAGTTTACGCCGAACCGTTGGGCAAGAGACCCAGTACTTC. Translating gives CASSLRRTVGQETQYF.

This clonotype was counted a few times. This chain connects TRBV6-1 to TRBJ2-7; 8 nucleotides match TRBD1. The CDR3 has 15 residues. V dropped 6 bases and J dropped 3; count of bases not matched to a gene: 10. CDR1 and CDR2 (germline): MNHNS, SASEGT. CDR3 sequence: CASRLNRGMNYEQYF. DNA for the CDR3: TGTGCCAGCAGACTAAACAGGGGGATGAACTACGAGCAGTACTTC.

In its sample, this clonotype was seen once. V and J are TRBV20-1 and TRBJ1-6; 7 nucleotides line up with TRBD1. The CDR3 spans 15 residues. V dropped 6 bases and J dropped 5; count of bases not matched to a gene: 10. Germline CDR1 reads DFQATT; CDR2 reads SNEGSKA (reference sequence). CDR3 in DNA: TGCAGTGCGTGGACCGGGACAGCAAATAATTCACCCCTCCACTTT. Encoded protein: CSAWTGTANNSPLHF.

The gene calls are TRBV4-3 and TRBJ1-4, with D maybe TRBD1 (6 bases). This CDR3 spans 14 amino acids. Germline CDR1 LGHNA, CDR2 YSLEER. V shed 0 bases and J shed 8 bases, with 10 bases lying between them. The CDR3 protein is CASSQDRGGEKLFF. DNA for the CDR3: TGCGCCAGCAGCCAAGACAGGGGTGGGGAAAAACTGTTTTTT.

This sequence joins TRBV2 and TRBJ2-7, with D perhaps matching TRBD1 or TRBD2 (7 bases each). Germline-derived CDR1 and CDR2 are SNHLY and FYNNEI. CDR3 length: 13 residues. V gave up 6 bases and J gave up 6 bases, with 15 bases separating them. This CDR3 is CASSETGRAEQYF. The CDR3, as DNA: TGTGCCAGCAGCGAGACAGGGAGGGCCGAGCAGTACTTC.

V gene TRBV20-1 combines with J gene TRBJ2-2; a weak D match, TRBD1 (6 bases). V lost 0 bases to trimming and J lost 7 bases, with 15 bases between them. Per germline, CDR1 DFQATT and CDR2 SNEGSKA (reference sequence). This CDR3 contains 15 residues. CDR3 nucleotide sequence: TGCAGTGCTAGAGATGGGCAGGGGTCTGGCGGGGAGCTGTTTTTT. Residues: CSARDGQGSGGELFF.

CDR3 protein: CASSQGSGNTEAFF. DNA of the CDR3: TGTGCCAGCAGCCAAGGATCGGGGAACACTGAAGCTTTCTTT. The chain couples TRBV14 to TRBJ1-1; D is ambiguous. CDR3 length: 14 residues. Deletions cut 1 base from V and 1 base from J, with 7 bases between. In germline, CDR1 is SGHDN, CDR2 FVKESK.

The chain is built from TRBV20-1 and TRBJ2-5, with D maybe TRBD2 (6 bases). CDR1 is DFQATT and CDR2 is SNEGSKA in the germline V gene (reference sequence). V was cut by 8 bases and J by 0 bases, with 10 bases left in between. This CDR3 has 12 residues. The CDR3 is CSQRGNQETQYF. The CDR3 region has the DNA TGCAGTCAACGGGGGAACCAAGAGACCCAGTACTTC.

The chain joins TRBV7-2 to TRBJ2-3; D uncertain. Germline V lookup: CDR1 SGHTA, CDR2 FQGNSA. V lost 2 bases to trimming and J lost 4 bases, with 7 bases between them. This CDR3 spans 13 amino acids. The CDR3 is CASSLYFADTQYF. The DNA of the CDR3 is TGTGCCAGCAGCTTATACTTCGCAGATACGCAGTATTTT. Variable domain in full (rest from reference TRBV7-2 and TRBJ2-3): GAGVSQSPSNKVTEKGKDVELRCDPISGHTALYWYRQSLGQGLEFLIYFQGNSAPDKSGLPSDRFSAERTGGSVSTLTIQRTQQEDSAVYLCASSLYFADTQYFGPGTRLTVL.

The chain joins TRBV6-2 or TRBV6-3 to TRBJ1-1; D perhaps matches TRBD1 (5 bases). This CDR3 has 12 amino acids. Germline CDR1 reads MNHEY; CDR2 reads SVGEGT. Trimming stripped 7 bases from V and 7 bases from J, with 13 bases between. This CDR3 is CASTLGTGEAFF. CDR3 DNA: TGTGCCAGCACCCTTGGAACAGGTGAAGCTTTCTTT.

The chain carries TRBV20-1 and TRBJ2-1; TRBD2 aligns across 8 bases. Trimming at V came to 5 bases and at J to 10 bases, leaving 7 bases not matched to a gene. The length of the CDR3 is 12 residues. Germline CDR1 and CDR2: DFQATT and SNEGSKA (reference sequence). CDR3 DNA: TGCAGTGCTCTACGGGGGGGCTTAGAGCAGTTCTTC. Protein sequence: CSALRGGLEQFF.

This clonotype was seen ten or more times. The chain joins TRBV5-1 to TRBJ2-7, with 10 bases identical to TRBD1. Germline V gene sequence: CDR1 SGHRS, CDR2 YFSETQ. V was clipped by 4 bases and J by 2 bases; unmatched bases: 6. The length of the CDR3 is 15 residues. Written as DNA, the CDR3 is TGCGCCAGCAGCACCGGGGACAGGGGTCCCTACGAGCAGTACTTC. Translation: CASSTGDRGPYEQYF.

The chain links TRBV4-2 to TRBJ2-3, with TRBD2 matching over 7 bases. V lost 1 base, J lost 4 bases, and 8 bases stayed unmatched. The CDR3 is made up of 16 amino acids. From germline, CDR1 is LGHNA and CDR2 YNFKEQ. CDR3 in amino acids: CASSQVVAGDPDTQYF. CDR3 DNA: TGTGCCAGCAGCCAAGTGGTGGCGGGAGACCCAGATACGCAGTATTTT.

This chain's CDR3 is CASSFLVGSNQPQHF. As DNA, the CDR3 is TGTGCCAGCAGTTTCCTGGTTGGCAGCAATCAGCCCCAGCATTTT. The V gene is TRBV12-3 or TRBV12-4, the J gene TRBJ1-5; no definite D call. The CDR3 is 15 residues long. With 3 bases removed from V and 1 base from J, the gap between germline ends came to 10 bases.

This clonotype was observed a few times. CDR3 in amino acids: CASAKGTTNTGELFF. The CDR3 region has the DNA TGTGCCAGTGCCAAGGGGACGACGAACACCGGGGAGCTGTTTTTT. J is TRBJ2-2 and V is TRBV9; D possibly matches TRBD1 or TRBD2 (5 bases each). The germline V and J ends were trimmed by 8 bases and 0 bases, with 14 bases remaining between them. This CDR3 region has 15 residues. Germline CDR1 reads SGDLS; CDR2 reads YYNGEE.

The CDR3 bases are TGTGCCAGCAGCTTTACGCAGGGCCTAGGCACCGGGGAGCTGTTTTTT. Its translation is CASSFTQGLGTGELFF. The chain combines TRBV7-9 with TRBJ2-2; a weak D match, TRBD1 (5 bases). This CDR3 is built from 16 residues. The V gene's germline CDR1 is SEHNR and CDR2 FQNEAQ (reference sequence). Trimming pared 3 bases from V and 4 bases from J, leaving 15 bases between.

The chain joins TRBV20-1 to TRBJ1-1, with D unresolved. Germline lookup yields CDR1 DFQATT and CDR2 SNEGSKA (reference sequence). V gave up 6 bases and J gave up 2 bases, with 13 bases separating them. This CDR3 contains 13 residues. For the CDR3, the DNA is TGCAGTGCGACTACCGGGAGTAACACTGAAGCTTTCTTT. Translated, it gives CSATTGSNTEAFF.

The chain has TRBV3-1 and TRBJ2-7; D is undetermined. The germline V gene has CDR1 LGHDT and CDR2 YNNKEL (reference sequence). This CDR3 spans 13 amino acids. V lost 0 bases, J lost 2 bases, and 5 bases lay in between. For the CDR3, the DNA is TGTGCCAGCAGCCAAGATCGGCCCTACGAGCAGTACTTC. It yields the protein CASSQDRPYEQYF.

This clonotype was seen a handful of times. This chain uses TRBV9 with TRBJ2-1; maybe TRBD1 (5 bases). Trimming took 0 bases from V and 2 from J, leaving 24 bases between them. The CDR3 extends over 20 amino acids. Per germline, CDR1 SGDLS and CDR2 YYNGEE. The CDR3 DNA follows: TGTGCCAGCAGCGTAGACGCGGATTGGGGCAGCCGTGGACCCTACAATGAGCAGTTCTTC. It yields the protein CASSVDADWGSRGPYNEQFF.

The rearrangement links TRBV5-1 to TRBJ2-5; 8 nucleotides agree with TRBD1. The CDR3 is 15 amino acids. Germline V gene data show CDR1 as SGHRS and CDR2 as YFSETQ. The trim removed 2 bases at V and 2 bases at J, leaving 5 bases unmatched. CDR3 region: CASSFGQGSQETQYF. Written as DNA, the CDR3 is TGCGCCAGCAGCTTTGGACAGGGCTCTCAAGAGACCCAGTACTTC.